The clone carrying this TCR beta chain occurred a few times. Other DNA sequences of this sample code for an identical CDR3. This specimen comes from a study of T cell changes during pregnancy in multiple sclerosis. Germline loops: CDR1 GTSNPN, CDR2 SVGIG (reference sequence). The CDR3 has 13 residues. V gave up 0 bases and J gave up 1 base, with 6 bases separating them. The repertoire was sequenced with immunoSEQ multiplex PCR; TCRdb's copy has only in-frame clones and lacks some. Altogether 80,000 to 130,000 clones are present, approximately 94% being singletons, with the ten largest covering approximately 1.2%.

The V call is TRBV30, the J call TRBJ1-1, with D unresolved. The input for sequencing was peripheral blood, taken in the second trimester of pregnancy. This receptor was identified in a female donor with multiple sclerosis, enrolled in a pregnancy study. The CDR3 spells CAWSVRGNTEAFF. The CDR3 DNA sequence: TGTGCCTGGAGTGTCCGGGGGAACACTGAAGCTTTCTTT.